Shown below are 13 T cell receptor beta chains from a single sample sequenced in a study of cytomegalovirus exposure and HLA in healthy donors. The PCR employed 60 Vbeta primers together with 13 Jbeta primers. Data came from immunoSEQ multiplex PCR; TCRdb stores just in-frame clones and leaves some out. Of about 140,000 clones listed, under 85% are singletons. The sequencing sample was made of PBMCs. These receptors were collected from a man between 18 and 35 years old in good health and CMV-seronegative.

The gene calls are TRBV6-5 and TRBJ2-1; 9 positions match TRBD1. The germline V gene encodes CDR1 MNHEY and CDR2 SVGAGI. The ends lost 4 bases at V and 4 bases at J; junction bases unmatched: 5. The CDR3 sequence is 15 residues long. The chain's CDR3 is CASSSGTGLYNEQFF. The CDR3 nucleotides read TGTGCCAGCAGTTCCGGGACAGGGCTATACAATGAGCAGTTCTTC.

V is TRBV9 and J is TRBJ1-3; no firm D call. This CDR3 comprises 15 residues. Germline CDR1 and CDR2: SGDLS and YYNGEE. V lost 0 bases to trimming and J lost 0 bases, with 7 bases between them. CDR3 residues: CASSVVSGSGNTIYF. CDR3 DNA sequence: TGTGCCAGCAGCGTAGTCTCGGGCTCTGGAAACACCATATATTTT.

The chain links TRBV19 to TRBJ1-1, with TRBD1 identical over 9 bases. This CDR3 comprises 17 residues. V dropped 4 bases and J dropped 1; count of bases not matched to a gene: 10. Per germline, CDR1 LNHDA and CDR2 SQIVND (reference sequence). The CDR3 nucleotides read TGTGCCAGTAGTAACAGACCGGGACAGGGAAAGAACACTGAAGCTTTCTTT. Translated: CASSNRPGQGKNTEAFF.

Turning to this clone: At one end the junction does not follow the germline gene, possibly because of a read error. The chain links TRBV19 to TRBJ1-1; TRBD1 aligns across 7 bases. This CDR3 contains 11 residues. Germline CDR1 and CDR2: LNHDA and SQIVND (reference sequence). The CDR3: CASRQGVEASF. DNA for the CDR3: TGTGCCAGCAGACAGGGCGTGGAAGCTTCCTTT.

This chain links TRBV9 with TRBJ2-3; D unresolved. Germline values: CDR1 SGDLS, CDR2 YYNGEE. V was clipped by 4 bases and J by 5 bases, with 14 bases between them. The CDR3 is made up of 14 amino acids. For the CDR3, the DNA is TGTGCCAGCAGCCCCCTGATCGGTGGAGATACGCAGTATTTT. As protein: CASSPLIGGDTQYF.

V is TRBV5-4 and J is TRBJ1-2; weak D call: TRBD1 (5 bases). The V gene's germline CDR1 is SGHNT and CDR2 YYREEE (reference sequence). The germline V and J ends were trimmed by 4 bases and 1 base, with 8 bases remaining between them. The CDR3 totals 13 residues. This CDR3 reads CASSPTDNYGYTF. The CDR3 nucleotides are TGTGCCAGCAGCCCGACAGATAACTATGGCTACACCTTC. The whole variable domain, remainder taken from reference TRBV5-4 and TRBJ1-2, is ETGVTQSPTHLIKTRGQQVTLRCSSQSGHNTVSWYQQALGQGPQFIFQYYREEENGRGNFPPRFSGLQFPNYSSELNVNALELDDSALYLCASSPTDNYGYTFGSGTRLTVV.

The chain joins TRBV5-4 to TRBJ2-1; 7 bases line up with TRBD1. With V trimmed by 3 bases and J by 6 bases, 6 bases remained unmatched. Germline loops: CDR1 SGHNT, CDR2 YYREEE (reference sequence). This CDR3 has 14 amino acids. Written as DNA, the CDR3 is TGTGCCAGCAGCTACGGACAGGTTCGCAATGAGCAGTTCTTC. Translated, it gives CASSYGQVRNEQFF.

The CDR3 DNA follows: TGTGCTAGTGGTTTGGAGGGACAGGGTTTCAACTATGGTGAAAAACTGTTTTTT. Protein product: CASGLEGQGFNYGEKLFF. The V call is TRBV12-5, the J call TRBJ1-4; TRBD1 agrees at 9 bases. V dropped 1 base and J dropped 7; count of bases not matched to a gene: 13. The CDR3 runs 18 residues. The V gene's germline CDR1 is LGHNT and CDR2 FRNRAP.

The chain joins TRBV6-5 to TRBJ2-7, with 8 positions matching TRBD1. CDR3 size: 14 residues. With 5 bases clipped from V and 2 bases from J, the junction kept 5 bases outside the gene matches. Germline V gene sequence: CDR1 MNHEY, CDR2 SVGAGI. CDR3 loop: CASSTKDRAYEQYF. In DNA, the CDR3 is TGTGCCAGCAGTACAAAGGACAGGGCCTACGAGCAGTACTTC.

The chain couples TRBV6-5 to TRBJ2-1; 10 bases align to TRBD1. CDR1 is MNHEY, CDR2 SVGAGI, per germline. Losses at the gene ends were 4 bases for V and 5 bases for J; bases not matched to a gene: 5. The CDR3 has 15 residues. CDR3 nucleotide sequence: TGTGCCAGCAGTTCTAGACAGGGGGCGAACAATGAGCAGTTCTTC. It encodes CASSSRQGANNEQFF.

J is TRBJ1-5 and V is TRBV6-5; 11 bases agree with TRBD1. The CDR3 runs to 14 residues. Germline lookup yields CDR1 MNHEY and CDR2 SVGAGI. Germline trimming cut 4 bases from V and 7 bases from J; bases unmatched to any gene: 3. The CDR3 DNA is TGTGCCAGCAGTTGGACAGGGGGCCTGCAGCCCCAGCATTTT. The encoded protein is CASSWTGGLQPQHF.

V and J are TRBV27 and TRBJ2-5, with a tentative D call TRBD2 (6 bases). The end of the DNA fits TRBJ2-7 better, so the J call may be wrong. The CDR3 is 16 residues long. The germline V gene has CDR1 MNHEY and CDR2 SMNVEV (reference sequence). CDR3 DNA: TGTGCCAGCAGTCCCGCCTTCTTGGAGGACTACTACGAGCAGTACTTC. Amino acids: CASSPAFLEDYYEQYF.

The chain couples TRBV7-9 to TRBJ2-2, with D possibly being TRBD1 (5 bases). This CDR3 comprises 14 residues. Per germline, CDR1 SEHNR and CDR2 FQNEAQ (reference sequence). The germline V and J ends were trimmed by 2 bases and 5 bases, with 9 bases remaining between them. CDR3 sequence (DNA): TGTGCCAGCAGCTTACTGGCAGGGACCGGGGAGCTGTTTTTT. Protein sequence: CASSLLAGTGELFF.